The sequence of this T cell receptor beta chain was determined in a study of cytomegalovirus exposure and HLA in healthy donors. Study observations and caveats: Donor immune exposure was known only as CMV serostatus.

Germline assignment: CDR1 SGHRS and CDR2 YFSETQ. This CDR3 is built from 15 residues. V gave up 7 bases and J gave up 4 bases; unmatched junction bases: 12. The PCR ran on 60 Vbeta and 13 Jbeta primers. The repertoire was sequenced with immunoSEQ multiplex PCR; TCRdb's copy has only in-frame clones and lacks some. The data hold some 190,000 clones, with about 80% observed a single time. This clone appeared once. The target antigen is unknown. The chain employs TRBV5-1 and TRBJ2-5; TRBD1 aligns across 8 bases. This clonotype was obtained from a woman aged 30 to 39 in good health and CMV-seronegative. The sequencing sample was made of PBMCs. The DNA of the CDR3 is TGCGCCAGCGGACCTCAGGGGGCATTGGGAGAGACCCAGTACTTC. It specifies CASGPQGALGETQYF.